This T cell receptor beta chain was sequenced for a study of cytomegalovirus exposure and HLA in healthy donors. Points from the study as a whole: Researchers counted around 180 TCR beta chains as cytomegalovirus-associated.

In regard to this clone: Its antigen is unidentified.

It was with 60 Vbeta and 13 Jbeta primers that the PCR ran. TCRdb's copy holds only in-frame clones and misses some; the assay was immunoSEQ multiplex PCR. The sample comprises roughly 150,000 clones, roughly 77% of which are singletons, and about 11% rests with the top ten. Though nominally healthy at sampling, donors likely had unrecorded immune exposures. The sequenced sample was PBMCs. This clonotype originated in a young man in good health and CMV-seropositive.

The CDR3 DNA reads as TGTGCCAGCAGCCGGGACAGTCCCAAGGAGCAGTACTTC. This codes for CASSRDSPKEQYF. The rearrangement uses TRBV28 and TRBJ2-7; TRBD1 matches at 7 bases. With V trimmed by 6 bases and J by 7 bases, 9 bases remained unmatched. Germline V lookup: CDR1 MDHEN, CDR2 SYDVKM. The CDR3 loop spans 13 amino acids.